These T cell receptor beta chains were read from a single sample in a study of cytomegalovirus exposure and HLA in healthy donors. Method: immunoSEQ multiplex PCR; TCRdb's copy keeps in-frame clones and lacks some. The sample has about 120,000 clones, approximately 80% seen once. Input material: PBMCs. Source of these receptors: a woman in her 30s in good health and CMV-seronegative. The CDR3 runs from the conserved cysteine through the conserved F or W. The order of the fields is CDR3 length, J gene, D gene, clone size, V gene, CDR3 protein, CDR3 DNA. The D gene is left open where the match is weak. Only some rows state a clone size, as once, few, many or a class for expanded clones.

14,TRBJ2-2,NA,few,TRBV6-4,CASRRQGITGELFF,TGTGCCAGCAGGAGGCAGGGCATCACCGGGGAGCTGTTTTTT
14,TRBJ2-5,NA,NA,TRBV5-1,CASSPRSGQETQYF,TGCGCCAGCAGCCCCCGTAGCGGTCAAGAGACCCAGTACTTC
13,TRBJ1-1,NA,NA,TRBV29-1,CSLRVKPNTEAFF,TGCAGCCTGAGAGTGAAACCAAACACTGAAGCTTTCTTT
13,TRBJ1-5,NA,NA,TRBV6-6,CASTPGGHQPQHF,TGTGCCAGCACTCCAGGTGGCCATCAGCCCCAGCATTTT
14,TRBJ2-1,NA,few,TRBV15,CATSRGRGGYEQFF,TGTGCCACCAGCAGAGGAAGGGGTGGCTATGAGCAGTTCTTC
15,TRBJ2-7,NA,NA,TRBV11-2,CASSLSGFSSYEQYF,TGTGCCAGCAGCTTAAGCGGGTTTAGCTCCTACGAGCAGTACTTC
12,TRBJ1-6,TRBD1,few,TRBV7-2,CASSWTGHNLHF,TGTGCCAGCAGCTGGACAGGGCATAACCTCCACTTT
15,TRBJ1-3,NA,few,TRBV28,CASSLTESSGNTIYF,TGTGCCAGCAGTCTGACGGAGAGCTCTGGAAACACCATATATTTT
17,TRBJ2-6,NA,NA,TRBV27,CASSADLTRAGANVLTF,TGTGCCAGCAGTGCCGACCTGACTAGAGCGGGGGCCAACGTCCTGACTTTC
15,TRBJ2-3,NA,NA,TRBV19,CASSIGAGRTDTQYF,TGTGCCAGTAGTATAGGGGCGGGACGGACAGATACGCAGTATTTT
14,TRBJ2-1,NA,NA,TRBV6-1,CASTGQISYNEQFF,TGTGCCAGCACGGGACAAATATCCTACAATGAGCAGTTCTTC
14,TRBJ2-7,TRBD1,NA,TRBV4-1,CASSQGQGAYEQYF,TGCGCCAGCAGCCAAGGACAGGGCGCCTACGAGCAGTACTTC
16,TRBJ1-5,TRBD1,once,TRBV27,CASSSKGTGVGQPQHF,TGTGCCAGCAGTTCAAAGGGGACAGGGGTCGGACAGCCCCAGCATTTT
14,TRBJ1-1,NA,once,TRBV28,CASSLWGGDTEAFF,TGTGCCAGCAGTTTATGGGGGGGAGACACTGAAGCTTTCTTT
14,TRBJ2-7,NA,NA,TRBV30,CAWSIGQGGYEQYF,TGTGCCTGGAGTATCGGACAGGGAGGGTACGAGCAGTACTTC
13,TRBJ2-7,TRBD2,NA,TRBV2,CASRTSGAYEQYF,TGTGCCAGCCGGACTAGCGGAGCCTACGAGCAGTACTTC
13,TRBJ1-1,TRBD1,NA,TRBV5-1,CASSIDRDREAFF,TGCGCCAGCAGCATCGACAGGGACCGGGAAGCTTTCTTT
15,TRBJ2-5,TRBD2,NA,TRBV27,CASSGGLAHQETQYF,TGTGCCAGCAGTGGGGGACTAGCGCACCAAGAGACCCAGTACTTC
15,TRBJ1-5,NA,NA,TRBV19,CASSIMAGSNQPQHF,TGTGCCAGTAGTATAATGGCAGGGAGCAATCAGCCCCAGCATTTT
15,TRBJ2-3,TRBD2,NA,TRBV7-9,CASSLLAGGTDTQYF,TGTGCCAGCAGCCTCCTGGCGGGAGGGACAGATACGCAGTATTTT
13,TRBJ2-2,TRBD2,few,TRBV6-4,CASSSGSTGELFF,TGTGCCAGCAGTAGCGGGAGCACCGGGGAGCTGTTTTTT
15,TRBJ2-7,TRBD2,NA,TRBV2,CASSGGGGFSYEQYF,TGTGCCAGCAGCGGGGGGGGAGGGTTCTCCTACGAGCAGTACTTC
14,TRBJ1-5,TRBD1,NA,TRBV19,CASGTTGGNQPQHF,TGTGCCAGTGGCACGACAGGGGGCAATCAGCCCCAGCATTTT
13,TRBJ1-1,NA,NA,TRBV28,CASSFGAQTEAFF,TGTGCCAGCAGTTTCGGTGCACAGACTGAAGCTTTCTTT
17,TRBJ2-1,TRBD2,NA,TRBV2,CASTKLDSGRGPGEQFF,TGTGCCAGCACGAAGTTGGATAGCGGGAGGGGCCCCGGTGAGCAGTTCTTC
14,TRBJ1-1,NA,NA,TRBV18,CASSPGTLNTEAFF,TGTGCCAGCTCACCAGGGACACTCAACACTGAAGCTTTCTTT
14,TRBJ1-2,TRBD1,NA,TRBV28,CASSSRTGPYGYTF,TGTGCCAGCAGCAGTCGGACAGGGCCCTATGGCTACACCTTC
11,TRBJ1-3,NA,NA,TRBV28,CASSDSYTIYF,TGTGCCAGCAGTGACAGTTACACCATATATTTT
12,TRBJ2-3,NA,NA,TRBV27,CASSLTGDTQYF,TGTGCCAGCAGTTTAACAGGGGATACGCAGTATTTT
14,TRBJ2-7,NA,NA,TRBV27,CASSLSGRSYEQYF,TGTGCCAGCAGTTTATCGGGGAGATCCTACGAGCAGTACTTC
15,TRBJ2-7,NA,NA,TRBV7-6,CASSGGQGSPYEQYF,TGTGCCAGCAGCGGTGGGCAGGGGAGTCCCTACGAGCAGTACTTC
15,TRBJ1-2,TRBD1,NA,TRBV28,CASSMTGVHDYGYTF,TGTGCCAGCAGTATGACAGGGGTCCACGACTATGGCTACACCTTC
13,TRBJ2-3,TRBD1,NA,TRBV19,CASSRTGLDTQYF,TGTGCCAGTAGCCGGACAGGGCTGGATACGCAGTATTTT
15,TRBJ2-7,TRBD2,NA,TRBV6-5,CASSSGAGPYYEQYF,TGTGCCAGCAGCTCCGGAGCGGGACCGTACTACGAGCAGTACTTC
15,TRBJ2-1,TRBD2,NA,TRBV28,CASGNSGSLLNEQFF,TGTGCCAGCGGAAATAGCGGGTCCCTTCTTAATGAGCAGTTCTTC
11,TRBJ2-7,NA,NA,TRBV27,CASSLGGPQYF,TGTGCCAGCAGTTTGGGGGGACCCCAGTACTTC
15,TRBJ2-1,TRBD2,NA,TRBV5-1,CASSPGLAGPNEQFF,TGCGCCAGCAGTCCGGGACTAGCGGGCCCCAATGAGCAGTTCTTC
16,TRBJ2-7,TRBD1,NA,TRBV5-1,CASSLDRGRKSYEQYF,TGCGCCAGCAGCCTTGACAGGGGGCGAAAATCATACGAGCAGTACTTC